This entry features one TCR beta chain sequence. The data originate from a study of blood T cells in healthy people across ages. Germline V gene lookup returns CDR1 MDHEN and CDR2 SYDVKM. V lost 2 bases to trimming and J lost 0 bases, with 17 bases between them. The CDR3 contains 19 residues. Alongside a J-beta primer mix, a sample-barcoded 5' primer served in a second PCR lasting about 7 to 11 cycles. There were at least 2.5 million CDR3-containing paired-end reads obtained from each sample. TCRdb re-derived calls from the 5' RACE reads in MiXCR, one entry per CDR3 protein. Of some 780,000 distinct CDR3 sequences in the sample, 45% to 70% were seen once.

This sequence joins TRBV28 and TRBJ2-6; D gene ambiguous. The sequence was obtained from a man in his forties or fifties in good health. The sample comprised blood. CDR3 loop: CASSLVGRPTSSGANVLTF. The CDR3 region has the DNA TGTGCCAGCAGTTTAGTGGGCAGGCCTACTTCCTCTGGGGCCAACGTCCTGACTTTC.